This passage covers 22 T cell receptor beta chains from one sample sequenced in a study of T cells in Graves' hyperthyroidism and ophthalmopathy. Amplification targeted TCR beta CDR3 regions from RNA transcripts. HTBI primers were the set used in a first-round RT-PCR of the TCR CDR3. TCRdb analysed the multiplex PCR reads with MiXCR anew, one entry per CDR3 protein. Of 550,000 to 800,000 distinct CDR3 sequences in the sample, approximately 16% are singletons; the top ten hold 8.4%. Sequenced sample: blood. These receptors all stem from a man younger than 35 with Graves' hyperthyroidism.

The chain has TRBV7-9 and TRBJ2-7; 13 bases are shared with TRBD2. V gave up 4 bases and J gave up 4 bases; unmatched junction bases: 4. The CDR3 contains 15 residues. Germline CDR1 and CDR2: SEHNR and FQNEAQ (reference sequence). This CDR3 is CASSSGLAGIYEQYF. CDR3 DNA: TGTGCCAGCAGCTCGGGACTAGCGGGGATTTACGAGCAGTACTTC.

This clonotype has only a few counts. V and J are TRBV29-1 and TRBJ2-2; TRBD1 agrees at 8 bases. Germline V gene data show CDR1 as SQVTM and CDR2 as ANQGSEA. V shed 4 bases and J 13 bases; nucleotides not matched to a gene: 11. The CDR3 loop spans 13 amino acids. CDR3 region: CSVAGTGEKGLFF. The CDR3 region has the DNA TGCAGCGTTGCCGGGACAGGAGAAAAAGGGCTGTTTTTT.

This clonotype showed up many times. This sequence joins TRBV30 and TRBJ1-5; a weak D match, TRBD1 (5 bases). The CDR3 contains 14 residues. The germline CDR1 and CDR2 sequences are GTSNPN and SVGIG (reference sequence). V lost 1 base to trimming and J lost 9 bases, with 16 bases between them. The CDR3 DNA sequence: TGTGCCTGGAGTGCGGGACGGTGGCTGGGGCCCCAGCATTTT. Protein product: CAWSAGRWLGPQHF.

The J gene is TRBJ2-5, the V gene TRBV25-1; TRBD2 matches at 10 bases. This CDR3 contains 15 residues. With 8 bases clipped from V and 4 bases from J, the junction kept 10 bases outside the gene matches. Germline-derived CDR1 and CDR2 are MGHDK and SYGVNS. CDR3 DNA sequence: TGTGCCAGCCCCGATTGGCTAGCGGGAGTAGAGACCCAGTACTTC. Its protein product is CASPDWLAGVETQYF.

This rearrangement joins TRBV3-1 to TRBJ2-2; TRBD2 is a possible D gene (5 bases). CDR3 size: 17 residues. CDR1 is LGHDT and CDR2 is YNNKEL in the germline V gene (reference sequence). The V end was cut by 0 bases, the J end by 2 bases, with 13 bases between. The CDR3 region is CASSQEGDYPNTGELFF. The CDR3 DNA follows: TGTGCCAGCAGCCAAGAGGGAGATTACCCTAACACCGGGGAGCTGTTTTTT.

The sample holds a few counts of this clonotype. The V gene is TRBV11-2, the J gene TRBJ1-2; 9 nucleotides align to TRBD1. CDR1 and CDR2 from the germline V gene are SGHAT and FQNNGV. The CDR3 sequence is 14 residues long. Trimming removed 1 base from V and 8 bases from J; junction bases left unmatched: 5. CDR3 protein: CASSLGDRAGGYTF. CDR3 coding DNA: TGTGCCAGCAGCTTAGGGGACAGGGCGGGAGGCTACACCTTC.

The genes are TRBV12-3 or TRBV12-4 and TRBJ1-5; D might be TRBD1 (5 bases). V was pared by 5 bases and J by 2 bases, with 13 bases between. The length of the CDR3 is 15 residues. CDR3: CASSPRGRGNQPQHF. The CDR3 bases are TGTGCCAGCAGTCCCCGGGGCAGGGGCAATCAGCCCCAGCATTTT.

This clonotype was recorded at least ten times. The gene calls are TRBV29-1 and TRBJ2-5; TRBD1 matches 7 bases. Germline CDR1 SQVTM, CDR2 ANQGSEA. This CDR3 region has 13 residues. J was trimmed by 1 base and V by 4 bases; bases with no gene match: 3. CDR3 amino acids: CSVGTGSQETQYF. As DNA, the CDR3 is TGCAGCGTTGGGACAGGTAGCCAAGAGACCCAGTACTTC.

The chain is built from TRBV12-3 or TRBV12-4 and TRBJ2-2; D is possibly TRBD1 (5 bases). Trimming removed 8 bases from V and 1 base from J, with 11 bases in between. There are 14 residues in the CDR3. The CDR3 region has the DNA TGTGCCAGCTCCGTAGGGGTGAACACCGGGGAGCTGTTTTTT. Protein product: CASSVGVNTGELFF.

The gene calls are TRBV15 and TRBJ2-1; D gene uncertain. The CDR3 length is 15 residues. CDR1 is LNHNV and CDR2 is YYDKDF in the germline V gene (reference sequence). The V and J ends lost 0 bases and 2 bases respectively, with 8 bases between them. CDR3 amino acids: CATSREKEPYNEQFF. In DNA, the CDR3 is TGTGCCACCAGCAGAGAGAAGGAACCCTACAATGAGCAGTTCTTC.

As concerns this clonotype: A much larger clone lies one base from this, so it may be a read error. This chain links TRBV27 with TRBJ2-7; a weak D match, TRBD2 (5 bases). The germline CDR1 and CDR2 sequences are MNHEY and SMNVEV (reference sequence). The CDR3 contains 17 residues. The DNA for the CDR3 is TGTGCCAGCTTCCCTATTGCACCCCACGGGGTCTCCTACGGGCAGTACTTC. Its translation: CASFPIAPHGVSYGQYF.

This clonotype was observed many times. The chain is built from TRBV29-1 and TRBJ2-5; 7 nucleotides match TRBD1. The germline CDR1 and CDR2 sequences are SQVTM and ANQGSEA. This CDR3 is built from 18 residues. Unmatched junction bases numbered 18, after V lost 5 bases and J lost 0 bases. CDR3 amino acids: CSVFSAHTETGDQETQYF. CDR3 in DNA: TGCAGCGTTTTCTCCGCCCATACCGAAACAGGGGACCAAGAGACCCAGTACTTC.

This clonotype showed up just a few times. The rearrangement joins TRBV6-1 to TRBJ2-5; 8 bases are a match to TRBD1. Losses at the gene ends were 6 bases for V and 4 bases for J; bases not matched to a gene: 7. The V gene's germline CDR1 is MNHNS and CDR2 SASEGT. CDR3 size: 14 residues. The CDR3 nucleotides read TGTGCCAGCAGCGTCGACAGGGGTGGAGAGACCCAGTACTTC. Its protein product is CASSVDRGGETQYF.

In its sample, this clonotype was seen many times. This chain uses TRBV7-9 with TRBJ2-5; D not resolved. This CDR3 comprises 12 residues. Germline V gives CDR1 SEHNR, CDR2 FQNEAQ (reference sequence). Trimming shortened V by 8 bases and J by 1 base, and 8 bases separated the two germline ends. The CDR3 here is CASVGSQETQYF. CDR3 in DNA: TGTGCCAGCGTCGGAAGCCAAGAGACCCAGTACTTC.

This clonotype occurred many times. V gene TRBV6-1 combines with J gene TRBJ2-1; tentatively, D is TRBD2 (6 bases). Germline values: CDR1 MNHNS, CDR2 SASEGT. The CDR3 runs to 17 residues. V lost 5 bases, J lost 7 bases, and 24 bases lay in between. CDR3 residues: CASSFKELSGLMNEQFF. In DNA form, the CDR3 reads TGTGCCAGCAGTTTTAAGGAGCTTAGCGGTCTTATGAATGAGCAGTTCTTC.

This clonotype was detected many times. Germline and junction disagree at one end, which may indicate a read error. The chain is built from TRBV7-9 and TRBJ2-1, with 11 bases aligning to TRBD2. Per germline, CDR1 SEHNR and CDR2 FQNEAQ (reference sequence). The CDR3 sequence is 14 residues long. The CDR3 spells CASSLAGGYNEQFF. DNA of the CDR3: TGTGCCAGCAGCCTAGCGGGGGGCTACAATGAGCAGTTCTTC.

The CDR3 DNA reads TGCGCCAGCAGCCAGACTCATACGATTGAGGTAATCAATGAGCAGTTCTTC. Encoded protein: CASSQTHTIEVINEQFF. This chain connects TRBV5-1 to TRBJ2-1; no clear D. V gave up 4 bases and J gave up 6 bases, with 23 bases separating them. The CDR3 contains 17 residues. CDR1 is SGHRS and CDR2 is YFSETQ in the germline V gene.

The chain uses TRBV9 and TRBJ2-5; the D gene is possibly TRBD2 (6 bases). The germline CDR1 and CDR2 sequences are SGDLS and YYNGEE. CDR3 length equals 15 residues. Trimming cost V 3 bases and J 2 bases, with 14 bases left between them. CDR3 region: CASSAEGLLQETQYF. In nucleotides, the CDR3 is TGTGCCAGCAGCGCAGAGGGACTGCTACAAGAGACCCAGTACTTC.

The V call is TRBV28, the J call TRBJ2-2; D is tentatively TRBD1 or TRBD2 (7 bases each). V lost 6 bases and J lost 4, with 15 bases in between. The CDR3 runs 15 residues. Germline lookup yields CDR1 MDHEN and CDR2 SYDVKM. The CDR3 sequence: CASRLPRGGTGELFF. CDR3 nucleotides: TGTGCCAGCAGGTTACCCAGGGGGGGCACCGGGGAGCTGTTTTTT.

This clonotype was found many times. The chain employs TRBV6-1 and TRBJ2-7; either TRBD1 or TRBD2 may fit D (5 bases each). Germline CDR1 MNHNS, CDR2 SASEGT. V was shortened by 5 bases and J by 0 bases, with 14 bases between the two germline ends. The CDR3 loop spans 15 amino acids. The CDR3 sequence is CASSLGPAGSYEQYF. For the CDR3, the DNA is TGTGCCAGCAGTCTGGGACCCGCGGGCTCCTACGAGCAGTACTTC.

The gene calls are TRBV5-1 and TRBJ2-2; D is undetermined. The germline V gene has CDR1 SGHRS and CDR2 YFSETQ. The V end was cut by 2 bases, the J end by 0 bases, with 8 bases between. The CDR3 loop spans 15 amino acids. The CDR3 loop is CASSFTTPNTGELFF. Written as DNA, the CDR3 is TGCGCCAGCAGCTTTACGACACCGAACACCGGGGAGCTGTTTTTT.

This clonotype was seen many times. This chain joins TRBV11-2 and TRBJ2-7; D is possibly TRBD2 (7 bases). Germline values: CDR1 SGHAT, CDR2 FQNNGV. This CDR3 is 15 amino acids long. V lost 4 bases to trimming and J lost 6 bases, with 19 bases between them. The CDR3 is CASSSLRGGNPEQYF. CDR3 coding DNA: TGTGCCAGCAGCTCACTGAGGGGGGGTAACCCCGAGCAGTACTTC. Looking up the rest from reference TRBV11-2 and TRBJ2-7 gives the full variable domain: EAGVAQSPRYKIIEKRQSVAFWCNPISGHATLYWYQQILGQGPKLLIQFQNNGVVDDSQLPKDRFSAERLKGVDSTLKIQPAKLEDSAVYLCASSSLRGGNPEQYFGPGTRLTVT.